Shown below are 29 T cell receptor beta chains from a single sample sequenced in a study of technical replicates of blood from several donors. Libraries were prepared by immunoSEQ multiplex PCR; TCRdb keeps only in-frame clonotypes and omits some of them. The profile covers roughly 82,000 clones, with about 89% appearing a single time and under 0.3% taken by the ten largest. Sequenced input: T cells isolated from PBMCs. Every receptor here comes from a human donor in good health.

V is TRBV5-1 and J is TRBJ1-3, with 7 bases identical to TRBD1. The V and J ends lost 4 bases and 0 bases, in that order; junction bases with no gene match: 7. Looked up from germline, CDR1 is SGHRS and CDR2 is YFSETQ. There are 16 residues in the CDR3. CDR3 nucleotide sequence: TGCGCCAGCAGCCTGGGACAGTCCCCCTCTGGAAACACCATATATTTT. This translates into CASSLGQSPSGNTIYF. The full variable domain, completed using reference TRBV5-1 and TRBJ1-3, is KAGVTQTPRYLIKTRGQQVTLSCSPISGHRSVSWYQQTPGQGLQFLFEYFSETQRNKGNFPGRFSGRQFSNSRSEMNVSTLELGDSALYLCASSLGQSPSGNTIYFGEGSWLTVV.

The chain joins TRBV5-4 to TRBJ1-2; 8 nucleotides match TRBD1. Germline CDR1 SGHNT, CDR2 YYREEE (reference sequence). The V and J ends lost 3 bases and 6 bases, in that order; junction bases with no gene match: 4. The CDR3 sequence is 13 residues long. CDR3 residues: CASSSDRGNGYTF. The DNA of the CDR3 is TGTGCCAGCAGCTCAGACAGGGGTAATGGCTACACCTTC.

This chain uses TRBV28 with TRBJ1-2, with D possibly being TRBD1 (6 bases). The length of the CDR3 is 17 residues. Germline V gives CDR1 MDHEN, CDR2 SYDVKM. V gave up 3 bases and J gave up 7 bases, with 24 bases separating them. The CDR3 DNA reads as TGTGCCAGCAGTTTCAACCACCCCTCCCAGGGGAGAGGTGGCTACACCTTC. It is translated as CASSFNHPSQGRGGYTF.

The chain joins TRBV2 to TRBJ2-7; weak D call: TRBD1 (6 bases). V lost 5 bases and J 4 bases, leaving 18 bases between the germline ends. This CDR3 has 15 residues. CDR1 and CDR2 (germline): SNHLY, FYNNEI. The DNA of the CDR3 is TGTGCCAGCAGTTTTGAACAGGGACACCTATACGAGCAGTACTTC. Translation gives CASSFEQGHLYEQYF.

The CDR3 region is CASSQLYSGVYHEQYF. CDR3 coding DNA: TGCGCCAGCAGCCAACTCTACTCAGGGGTATACCACGAGCAGTACTTC. V and J are TRBV4-1 and TRBJ2-7, with a tentative D call TRBD1 (6 bases). The CDR3 runs to 16 residues. Germline CDR1 reads MGHRA; CDR2 reads YSYEKL. V lost 2 bases to trimming and J lost 5 bases, with 19 bases between them.

This clone turned up a few times. The chain carries TRBV19 and TRBJ1-1; D may be TRBD1 (5 bases). Germline V gene data show CDR1 as LNHDA and CDR2 as SQIVND (reference sequence). Trimming took off 7 bases at V and 6 bases at J, with 15 bases between the two ends. The CDR3 contains 13 residues. The CDR3 DNA is TGTGCCAGTAAAGGTTTAGGGACTGCTGAAGCTTTCTTT. Amino acid sequence: CASKGLGTAEAFF.

V usage is TRBV6-5 and J usage is TRBJ1-2; tentative D call: TRBD1 (6 bases). V was clipped by 8 bases and J by 7 bases, with 17 bases between them. Germline CDR1 MNHEY, CDR2 SVGAGI. The CDR3 loop spans 13 amino acids. CDR3 nucleotide sequence: TGTGCCAGCGGGGACGGACAGAGGAGTGGCTACACCTTC. Residues: CASGDGQRSGYTF.

The rearrangement joins TRBV5-1 to TRBJ2-1; 8 bases match TRBD1. Germline CDR1 is SGHRS and CDR2 is YFSETQ. With 4 bases clipped from V and 4 bases from J, the junction kept 10 bases outside the gene matches. The length of the CDR3 is 16 residues. The CDR3 loop is CASSPHSQGEYNEQFF. As DNA, the CDR3 is TGCGCCAGCAGCCCTCACTCACAGGGGGAATACAATGAGCAGTTCTTC. Based on the CDR3 plus reference TRBV5-1 and TRBJ2-1, the full variable domain is KAGVTQTPRYLIKTRGQQVTLSCSPISGHRSVSWYQQTPGQGLQFLFEYFSETQRNKGNFPGRFSGRQFSNSRSEMNVSTLELGDSALYLCASSPHSQGEYNEQFFGPGTRLTVL.

The J gene is TRBJ2-7, the V gene TRBV5-1; TRBD2 is a possible D gene (5 bases). This CDR3 has 14 residues. V was clipped by 0 bases and J by 4 bases, with 11 bases between them. CDR1 and CDR2 (germline): SGHRS, YFSETQ. The CDR3: CASSLANPGYEQYF. The CDR3 DNA reads as TGCGCCAGCAGCTTGGCCAATCCGGGGTACGAGCAGTACTTC.

This CDR3 is CSVNGGEYNEQFF. Here the CDR3 DNA reads TGCAGCGTCAACGGGGGGGAGTACAATGAGCAGTTCTTC. V usage is TRBV29-1 and J usage is TRBJ2-1; 8 positions agree with TRBD2. J was trimmed by 4 bases and V by 6 bases; bases with no gene match: 5. Germline loops: CDR1 SQVTM, CDR2 ANQGSEA. The CDR3 has 13 amino acids.

The chain is built from TRBV7-8 and TRBJ2-4; a weak D match, TRBD1 (6 bases). CDR1 is SGHVS, CDR2 FQNEAQ, per germline. The V gene lost 4 bases and the J gene lost 2 bases, with 18 bases spanning the gap. The length of the CDR3 is 17 residues. DNA of the CDR3: TGTGCCAGCAGCTCCCTCCCCCTACAGGGCCCCAAAAACATTCAGTACTTC. As protein: CASSSLPLQGPKNIQYF.

The chain employs TRBV4-1 and TRBJ1-3; D is perhaps TRBD1 (5 bases). Germline CDR1 reads MGHRA; CDR2 reads YSYEKL. This CDR3 comprises 14 residues. V gave up 1 base and J gave up 1 base, with 5 bases separating them. The CDR3 region has the DNA TGCGCCAGCAGCCAAGCAGGGTCTGGAAACACCATATATTTT. This encodes CASSQAGSGNTIYF.

The chain combines TRBV28 with TRBJ2-7; 7 nucleotides align to TRBD1. The CDR3 runs to 14 residues. With V trimmed by 5 bases and J by 3 bases, 7 bases remained unmatched. The germline gives CDR1 MDHEN, CDR2 SYDVKM. CDR3 loop: CASSQQGFGYEQYF. CDR3 bases: TGTGCCAGCAGTCAACAGGGGTTTGGCTACGAGCAGTACTTC.

This rearrangement joins TRBV7-9 to TRBJ2-3; D is unclear. Germline CDR1 SEHNR, CDR2 FQNEAQ (reference sequence). Trimming cost V 3 bases and J 2 bases, with 6 bases left between them. The CDR3 runs 13 residues. In DNA, the CDR3 is TGTGCCAGCAGCTTGTCGTCCACAGATACGCAGTATTTT. Translating it yields CASSLSSTDTQYF.

The chain employs TRBV7-9 and TRBJ2-7, with a weak D call TRBD2 (5 bases). V lost 11 bases and J 2 bases, leaving 22 bases between the germline ends. This CDR3 has 15 residues. Germline-derived CDR1 and CDR2 are SEHNR and FQNEAQ (reference sequence). CDR3 sequence (DNA): TGTGCCTCCCTTGGTGGAGGCCCAACTCCCTACGAGCAGTACTTC. This translates into CASLGGGPTPYEQYF.

The chain joins TRBV20-1 to TRBJ1-2; no reliable D call. The CDR3 is 11 residues long. In germline, CDR1 is DFQATT, CDR2 SNEGSKA (reference sequence). Trimming stripped 6 bases from V and 8 bases from J, with 13 bases between. The CDR3 loop reads CSAPSEAGYTF. Here the CDR3 DNA reads TGCAGTGCCCCCTCGGAGGCCGGCTACACCTTC.

The chain is built from TRBV29-1 and TRBJ2-1; 10 positions agree with TRBD2. The CDR3 loop spans 15 amino acids. V trimming: 6 bases; J trimming: 8 bases; junction bases outside the gene matches: 13. Germline V CDR1 and CDR2: SQVTM, ANQGSEA. DNA of the CDR3: TGCAGCGTGATCGGGATAGCGGGAGGTGGCCATGAGCAGTTCTTC. Translating gives CSVIGIAGGGHEQFF.

The chain uses TRBV7-3 and TRBJ1-1; D is undetermined. V was shortened by 1 base and J by 0 bases, with 6 bases between the two germline ends. Germline loops: CDR1 SGHTA, CDR2 FQGTGA. This CDR3 has 14 residues. The CDR3 DNA sequence: TGTGCCAGCAGCTTAATCCCTATGAACACTGAAGCTTTCTTT. Encoded protein: CASSLIPMNTEAFF.

The chain combines TRBV28 with TRBJ2-5; 10 bases fit TRBD2. CDR3 length equals 16 residues. The germline CDR1 and CDR2 sequences are MDHEN and SYDVKM. V trimming: 2 bases; J trimming: 0 bases; junction bases outside the gene matches: 3. CDR3 coding DNA: TGTGCCAGCAGTTTAGTAGCGGGGGGTAACCAAGAGACCCAGTACTTC. Its protein product is CASSLVAGGNQETQYF.

The chain employs TRBV4-1 and TRBJ1-4, with 7 positions matching TRBD1. The CDR3 totals 16 residues. Germline trimming cut 0 bases from V and 7 bases from J; bases unmatched to any gene: 8. CDR1 is MGHRA and CDR2 is YSYEKL in the germline V gene. CDR3 sequence: CASSQDSQGGSEKLFF. The CDR3 nucleotides read TGCGCCAGCAGCCAAGATAGCCAGGGGGGTAGTGAAAAACTGTTTTTT.

The rearrangement links TRBV18 to TRBJ1-1, with D hard to call. The CDR3 has 19 residues. The V gene lost 3 bases and the J gene lost 10 bases, with 33 bases spanning the gap. Germline CDR1 reads KGHSH; CDR2 reads LQKENI. The CDR3 nucleotides are TGTGCCAGCTCACCGAAGCCGGGTATGTGGCAGGAGGACCTGCGGGGAGCTTTCTTT. Translating it yields CASSPKPGMWQEDLRGAFF.

On this clone: One junction end does not reproduce the germline sequence, and a read error may be involved. CDR3 bases: TGTGCCAGCACCTTACTAGGACTCCCCTCCTACGAGCAGTACTTC. Its protein is CASTLLGLPSYEQYF. The chain carries TRBV7-2 and TRBJ2-7; perhaps TRBD2 as D (5 bases). Germline CDR1 SGHTA, CDR2 FQGNSA. The CDR3 covers 15 residues.

The chain carries TRBV27 and TRBJ2-1, with 7 bases that match TRBD1. CDR1 and CDR2 (germline): MNHEY, SMNVEV (reference sequence). The CDR3 totals 14 residues. The trim removed 7 bases at V and 3 bases at J, leaving 6 bases unmatched. DNA for the CDR3: TGTGCCAGCATTCGGGGACAGAACTACAATGAGCAGTTCTTC. This sequence encodes CASIRGQNYNEQFF.

Here the CDR3 DNA reads TGTGCCAGCTCACCTCGGACTAGCGGGAGGGGGAACACCGGGGAGCTGTTTTTT. Protein: CASSPRTSGRGNTGELFF. V gene TRBV18 combines with J gene TRBJ2-2; 15 bases are shared with TRBD2. The CDR3 is made up of 18 amino acids. Germline trimming cut 3 bases from V and 1 base from J; bases unmatched to any gene: 3. Per germline, CDR1 KGHSH and CDR2 LQKENI.

As to this clone: One junction end disagrees with the germline gene, perhaps due to a read error. The chain combines TRBV6-1 with TRBJ1-1, with TRBD1 as a possible D gene (5 bases). Germline V gives CDR1 MNHNS, CDR2 SASEGT. CDR3 length: 14 amino acids. The CDR3 reads CASTPGRGNTEALF. As DNA, the CDR3 is TGTGCCAGCACCCCGGGACGGGGGAACACTGAAGCCCTCTTT.

The CDR3 DNA reads as TGTGCCAGCAGCAATACATCGGGAGGTGGAGAGACCCAGTACTTC. Translating it yields CASSNTSGGGETQYF. This chain links TRBV5-4 with TRBJ2-5, with 7 bases aligning to TRBD2. V was pared by 4 bases and J by 4 bases, with 10 bases of the junction left unmatched. This CDR3 is 15 amino acids long. CDR1 and CDR2 from the germline V gene are SGHNT and YYREEE (reference sequence).

The genes are TRBV5-1 and TRBJ1-2; unclear D gene. CDR1 and CDR2 from the germline V gene are SGHRS and YFSETQ. The CDR3 sequence is 14 residues long. V lost 2 bases, J lost 0 bases, and 8 bases lay in between. CDR3 bases: TGCGCCAGCAGCTTTCCAGGTTCTAACTATGGCTACACCTTC. It codes for CASSFPGSNYGYTF.

The sample holds one count of this clone. The chain recombines TRBV5-1 with TRBJ2-5, with D tentatively TRBD1 (5 bases). CDR3 length: 14 residues. Deletions cut 0 bases from V and 4 bases from J, with 10 bases between. Per the germline V gene, CDR1 is SGHRS and CDR2 is YFSETQ. For the CDR3, the DNA is TGCGCCAGCAGCTTGGTTCCAGGGCCAGAGACCCAGTACTTC. As protein: CASSLVPGPETQYF.

This rearrangement joins TRBV18 to TRBJ2-7; D is perhaps TRBD2 (6 bases). Germline loops: CDR1 KGHSH, CDR2 LQKENI. The V gene lost 4 bases and the J gene lost 5 bases, with 18 bases spanning the gap. The CDR3 loop spans 15 amino acids. CDR3 nucleotide sequence: TGTGCCAGCTCACGGAGCGGAGGGAGTGCGGACGAGCAGTACTTC. Translating gives CASSRSGGSADEQYF.